This T cell receptor (beta chain) was sequenced during a study of blood T cell repertoires in COVID-19. This CDR3 is built from 15 residues. Germline-derived CDR1 and CDR2 are LGHNA and YNFKEQ. Trimming cost V 1 base and J 6 bases; bases outside gene matches: 4. In the authors' methods: For nucleated cells, counts were estimated from reference gene primer amplification. The protocol was immunoSEQ multiplex PCR, while the TCRdb copy is restricted to in-frame clones and leaves out a portion. V and J calls and clone size are as listed in that table; D and trimming were resolved from the DNA. The data show around 150,000 clones, around 80% seen once.

The sequenced sample was peripheral blood. V and J are TRBV4-2 and TRBJ2-2, with 8 bases lining up with TRBD1. This TCR came from a human donor in a cohort sampled during active COVID-19. CDR3 sequence: CASSQVGQGAGELFF. CDR3 bases: TGTGCCAGCAGCCAAGTAGGACAGGGAGCCGGGGAGCTGTTTTTT.